This T cell receptor (beta chain) was found in a study of T cells expressing NK-cell markers. Study details: Sorted CD3+CD56+NKG2C+, CD3+CD56+NKG2C- and CD3+CD56-NKG2C+ T cells supplied TCR beta repertoires.

The length of the CDR3 is 18 residues. Germline V gives CDR1 MNHEY, CDR2 SVGEGT. TCRdb re-called the 5' RACE reads and catalogs CDR3 proteins one per entry, DNA excluded. This table holds almost 450,000 distinct CDR3 sequences. The chain couples TRBV6-2 or TRBV6-3 to TRBJ2-3; TCRdb selects TRBD2, and the lack of DNA leaves this call unchecked. This sequence was found in a woman aged 18 to 69 in good health. Sequencing was done on a sample of blood T cells: a sorted CD56 or NKG2C T cell subset, CD4+ or CD8+ T cells, or bulk PBMC T cells (not recorded which). CDR3 in amino acids: CASSPGLAGLPGPDTQYF.